A single sample is the source of the 4 T cell receptor beta chains below, sequenced in a study of cytomegalovirus exposure and HLA in healthy donors. PCR employed 60 Vbeta and 13 Jbeta primers. Repertoires were generated with immunoSEQ multiplex PCR, while TCRdb's copy carries only in-frame clones and drops some. The repertoire has under 150,000 clones, around 75% of them found once; the top ten carry around 2%. The sample taken for sequencing was PBMCs. These receptor sequences come from a woman in her forties in good health and CMV-seronegative.

The J gene is TRBJ1-3, the V gene TRBV18; D ambiguous. Germline V gives CDR1 KGHSH, CDR2 LQKENI. The V end lost 4 bases, the J end lost 0 bases, and 10 bases lay between the germline ends. The CDR3 runs 15 residues. This chain's CDR3 is CASSLTSDSGNTIYF. The CDR3, as DNA: TGTGCCAGCTCACTAACATCTGACTCTGGAAACACCATATATTTT.

The gene calls are TRBV6-5 and TRBJ2-7, with TRBD1 identical over 8 bases. Germline V lookup: CDR1 MNHEY, CDR2 SVGAGI. The junction had 7 bases not matched to a gene; V was cut back by 6 bases and J by 0 bases. The CDR3 runs to 15 residues. The CDR3 reads CASSRTGGLSYEQYF. The CDR3 DNA follows: TGTGCCAGCAGCCGCACAGGGGGACTCTCCTACGAGCAGTACTTC.

This chain connects TRBV7-6 to TRBJ2-2; 16 bases match TRBD2. Trimming at V came to 5 bases and at J to 0 bases, leaving 3 bases not matched to a gene. CDR3 size: 18 residues. CDR1 and CDR2 (germline): SGHVS, FNYEAQ. Here the CDR3 DNA reads TGTGCCAGCAGCCCGGGACTAGCGGGGGGGCCGAACACCGGGGAGCTGTTTTTT. Protein: CASSPGLAGGPNTGELFF. Drawing the rest from reference TRBV7-6 and TRBJ2-2, the complete variable domain is GAGVSQSPRYKVTKRGQDVALRCDPISGHVSLYWYRQALGQGPEFLTYFNYEAQQDKSGLPNDRFSAERPEGSISTLTIQRTEQRDSAMYRCASSPGLAGGPNTGELFFGEGSRLTVL.

The CDR3 reads CASSVGQGAHTEAFF. CDR3 DNA: TGTGCCAGCAGCGTAGGACAGGGGGCTCACACTGAAGCTTTCTTT. The J gene is TRBJ1-1, the V gene TRBV7-9; 11 positions match TRBD1. The V gene end was trimmed by 5 bases and the J gene end by 3 bases; junction bases not matched to a gene: 5. CDR1 is SEHNR, CDR2 FQNEAQ, per germline (reference sequence). The CDR3 runs to 15 residues. The full variable domain, its missing parts supplied by reference TRBV7-9 and TRBJ1-1, is DTGVSQNPRHKITKRGQNVTFRCDPISEHNRLYWYRQTLGQGPEFLTYFQNEAQLEKSRLLSDRFSAERPKGSFSTLEIQRTEQGDSAMYLCASSVGQGAHTEAFFGQGTRLTVV.